The source of this T cell receptor (beta chain) is a study of blood T cell repertoires in COVID-19. Germline V gene lookup returns CDR1 SGHTA and CDR2 FQGTGA. This CDR3 has 14 amino acids. The V end lost 2 bases, the J end lost 6 bases, and 10 bases lay between the germline ends. The method was immunoSEQ multiplex PCR; TCRdb's version includes in-frame clones alone and lacks a portion of them. This repertoire shows roughly 200,000 clones, roughly 83% found once; its top ten account for more than 7.5%. Grouping used clinical history reported by participants in a survey and questionnaire. The V gene is TRBV7-3, the J gene TRBJ2-2; weak D call: TRBD1 (5 bases). The sample was PBMCs or T cells enriched from blood (not recorded which). This clonotype was sampled from a young woman who had recovered from COVID-19. The CDR3 sequence: CASSLLGAAGELFF. For the CDR3, the DNA is TGTGCCAGCAGCTTACTAGGGGCCGCCGGGGAGCTGTTTTTT. The full variable domain, with the rest looked up from reference TRBV7-3 and TRBJ2-2, is GAGVSQTPSNKVTEKGKYVELRCDPISGHTALYWYRQSLGQGPEFLIYFQGTGAADDSGLPNDRFFAVRPEGSVSTLKIQRTERGDSAVYLCASSLLGAAGELFFGEGSRLTVL.